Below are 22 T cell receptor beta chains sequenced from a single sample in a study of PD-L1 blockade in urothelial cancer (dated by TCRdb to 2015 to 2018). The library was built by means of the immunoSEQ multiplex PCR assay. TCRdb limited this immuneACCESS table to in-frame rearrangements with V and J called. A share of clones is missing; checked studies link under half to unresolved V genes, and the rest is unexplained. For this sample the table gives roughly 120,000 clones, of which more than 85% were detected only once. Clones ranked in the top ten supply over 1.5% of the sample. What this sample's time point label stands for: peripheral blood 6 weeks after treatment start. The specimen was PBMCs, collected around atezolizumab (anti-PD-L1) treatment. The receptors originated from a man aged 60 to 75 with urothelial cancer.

The CDR3 protein is CATRDYNTGELFF. DNA of the CDR3: TGTGCCACGAGGGATTATAACACCGGGGAGCTGTTTTTT. J is TRBJ2-2 and V is TRBV28; D possibly corresponds to TRBD2 (5 bases). This CDR3 comprises 13 residues. Germline V lookup: CDR1 MDHEN, CDR2 SYDVKM. V lost 10 bases to trimming and J lost 2 bases, with 11 bases between them. Filled out from reference TRBV28 and TRBJ2-2, the complete variable domain reads DVKVTQSSRYLVKRTGEKVFLECVQDMDHENMFWYRQDPGLGLRLIYFSYDVKMKEKGDIPEGYSVSREKKERFSLILESASTNQTSMYLCATRDYNTGELFFGEGSRLTVL.

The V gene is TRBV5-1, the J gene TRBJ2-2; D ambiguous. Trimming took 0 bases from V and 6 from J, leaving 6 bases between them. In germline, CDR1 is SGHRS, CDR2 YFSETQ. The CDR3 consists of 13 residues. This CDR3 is CASSLGVPGELFF. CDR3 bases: TGCGCCAGCAGCTTGGGAGTACCCGGGGAGCTGTTTTTT. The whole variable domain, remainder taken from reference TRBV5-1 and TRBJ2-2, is KAGVTQTPRYLIKTRGQQVTLSCSPISGHRSVSWYQQTPGQGLQFLFEYFSETQRNKGNFPGRFSGRQFSNSRSEMNVSTLELGDSALYLCASSLGVPGELFFGEGSRLTVL.

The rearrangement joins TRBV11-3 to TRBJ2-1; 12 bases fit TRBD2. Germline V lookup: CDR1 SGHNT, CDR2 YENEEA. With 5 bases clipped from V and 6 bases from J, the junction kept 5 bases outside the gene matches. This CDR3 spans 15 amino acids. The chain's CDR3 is CASSPQTSGSNEQFF. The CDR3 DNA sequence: TGTGCCAGCAGCCCCCAGACTAGCGGGAGCAATGAGCAGTTCTTC.

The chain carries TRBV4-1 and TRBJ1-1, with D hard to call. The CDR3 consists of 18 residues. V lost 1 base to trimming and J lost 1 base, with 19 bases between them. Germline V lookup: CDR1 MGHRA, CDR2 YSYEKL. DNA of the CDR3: TGCGCCAGCAGCCAAGGGTCATTCGAGGTACGTGGGAACACTGAAGCTTTCTTT. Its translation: CASSQGSFEVRGNTEAFF.

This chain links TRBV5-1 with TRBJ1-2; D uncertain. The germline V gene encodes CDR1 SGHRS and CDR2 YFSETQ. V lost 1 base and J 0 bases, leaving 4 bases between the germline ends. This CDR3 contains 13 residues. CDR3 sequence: CASSLNTNYGYTF. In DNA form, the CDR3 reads TGCGCCAGCAGCTTGAACACTAACTATGGCTACACCTTC.

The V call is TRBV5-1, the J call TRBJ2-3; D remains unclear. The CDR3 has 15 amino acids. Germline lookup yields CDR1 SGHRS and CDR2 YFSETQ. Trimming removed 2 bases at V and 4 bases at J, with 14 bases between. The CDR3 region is CASSLSLDRADTQYF. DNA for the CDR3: TGCGCCAGCAGCTTAAGCTTGGATCGGGCAGATACGCAGTATTTT. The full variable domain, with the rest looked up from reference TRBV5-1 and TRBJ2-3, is KAGVTQTPRYLIKTRGQQVTLSCSPISGHRSVSWYQQTPGQGLQFLFEYFSETQRNKGNFPGRFSGRQFSNSRSEMNVSTLELGDSALYLCASSLSLDRADTQYFGPGTRLTVL.

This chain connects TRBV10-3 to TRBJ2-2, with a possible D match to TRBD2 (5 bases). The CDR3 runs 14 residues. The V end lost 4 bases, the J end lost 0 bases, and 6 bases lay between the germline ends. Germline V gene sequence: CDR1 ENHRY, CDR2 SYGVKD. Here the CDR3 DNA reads TGTGCCATCAGTGGGGGAGCGAACACCGGGGAGCTGTTTTTT. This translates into CAISGGANTGELFF.

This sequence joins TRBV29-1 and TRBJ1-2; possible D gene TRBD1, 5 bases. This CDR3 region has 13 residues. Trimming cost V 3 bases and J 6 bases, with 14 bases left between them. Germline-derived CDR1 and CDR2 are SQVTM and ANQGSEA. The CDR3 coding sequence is TGCAGCGTTGATAGGGCAGGGTATCATGGCTACACCTTC. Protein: CSVDRAGYHGYTF.

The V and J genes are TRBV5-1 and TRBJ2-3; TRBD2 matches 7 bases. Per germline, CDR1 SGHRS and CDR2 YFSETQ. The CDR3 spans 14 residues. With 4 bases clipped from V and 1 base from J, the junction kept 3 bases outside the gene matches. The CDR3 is CASSRSGGTDTQYF. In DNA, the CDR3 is TGCGCCAGCAGCAGGAGCGGGGGCACAGATACGCAGTATTTT.

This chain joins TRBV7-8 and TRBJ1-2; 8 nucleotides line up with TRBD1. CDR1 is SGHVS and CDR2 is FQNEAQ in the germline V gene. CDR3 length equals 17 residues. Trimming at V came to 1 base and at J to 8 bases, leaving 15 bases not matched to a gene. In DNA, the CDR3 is TGTGCCAGCAGCTTAGATAGGGGCAGGGGGCTAATGTTGGGCTACACCTTC. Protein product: CASSLDRGRGLMLGYTF.

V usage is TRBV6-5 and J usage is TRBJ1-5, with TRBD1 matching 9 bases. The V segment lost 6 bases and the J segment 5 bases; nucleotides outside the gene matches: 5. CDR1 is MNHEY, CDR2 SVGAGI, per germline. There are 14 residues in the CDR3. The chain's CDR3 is CASSRQGGDQPQHF. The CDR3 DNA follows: TGTGCCAGCAGCCGACAGGGGGGGGATCAGCCCCAGCATTTT.

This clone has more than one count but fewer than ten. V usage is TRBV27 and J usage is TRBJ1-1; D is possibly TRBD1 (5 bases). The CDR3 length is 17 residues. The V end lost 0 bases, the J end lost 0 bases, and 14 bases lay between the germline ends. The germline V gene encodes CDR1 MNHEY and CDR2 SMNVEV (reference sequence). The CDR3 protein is CASSLSSRGTVNTEAFF. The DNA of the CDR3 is TGTGCCAGCAGTTTATCGTCCCGCGGGACGGTGAACACTGAAGCTTTCTTT.

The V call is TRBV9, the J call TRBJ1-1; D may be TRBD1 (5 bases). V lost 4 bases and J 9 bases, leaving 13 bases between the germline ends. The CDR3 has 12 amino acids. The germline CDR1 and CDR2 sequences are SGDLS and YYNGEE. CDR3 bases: TGTGCCAGCAGCTCGCGGGACCAACAAGCTTTCTTT. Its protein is CASSSRDQQAFF.

For the CDR3, the DNA is TGTGCCAGCAGTCCTACAGGGTCCGGTGACTATGGCTACACCTTC. Encoded protein: CASSPTGSGDYGYTF. V and J are TRBV2 and TRBJ1-2; D is perhaps TRBD1 (6 bases). V was pared by 5 bases and J by 3 bases, with 16 bases between. CDR1 and CDR2 from the germline V gene are SNHLY and FYNNEI. The CDR3 contains 15 residues.

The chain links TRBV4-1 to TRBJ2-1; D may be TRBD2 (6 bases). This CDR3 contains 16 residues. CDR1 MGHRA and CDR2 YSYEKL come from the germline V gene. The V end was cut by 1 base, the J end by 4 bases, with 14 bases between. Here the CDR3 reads CASSQAPTGVYNEQFF. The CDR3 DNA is TGCGCCAGCAGCCAAGCCCCTACGGGGGTTTACAATGAGCAGTTCTTC.

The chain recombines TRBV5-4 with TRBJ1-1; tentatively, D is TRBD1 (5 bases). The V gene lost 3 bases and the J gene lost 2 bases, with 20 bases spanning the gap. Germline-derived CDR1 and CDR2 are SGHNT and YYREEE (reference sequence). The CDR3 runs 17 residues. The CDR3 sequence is CASSSSRAGGGNTEAFF. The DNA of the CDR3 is TGTGCCAGCAGCTCCTCCCGGGCCGGGGGGGGAAACACTGAAGCTTTCTTT. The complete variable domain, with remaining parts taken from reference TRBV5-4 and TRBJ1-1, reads ETGVTQSPTHLIKTRGQQVTLRCSSQSGHNTVSWYQQALGQGPQFIFQYYREEENGRGNFPPRFSGLQFPNYSSELNVNALELDDSALYLCASSSSRAGGGNTEAFFGQGTRLTVV.

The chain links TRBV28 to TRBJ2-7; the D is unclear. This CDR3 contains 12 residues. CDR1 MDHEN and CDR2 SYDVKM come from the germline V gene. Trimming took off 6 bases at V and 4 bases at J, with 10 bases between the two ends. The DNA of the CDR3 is TGTGCCAGCAGCCTTCAGAAATACGAGCAGTACTTC. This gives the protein CASSLQKYEQYF.

The CDR3 sequence: CASSSPLQGINTIYF. The CDR3 DNA reads as TGTGCCAGCAGCTCACCGCTACAGGGAATCAACACCATATATTTT. The chain links TRBV7-2 to TRBJ1-3; possible D gene TRBD1, 6 bases. Per the germline V gene, CDR1 is SGHTA and CDR2 is FQGNSA. This CDR3 is 15 amino acids long. V was shortened by 4 bases and J by 7 bases, with 17 bases between the two germline ends. Based on the CDR3 plus reference TRBV7-2 and TRBJ1-3, the full variable domain is GAGVSQSPSNKVTEKGKDVELRCDPISGHTALYWYRQSLGQGLEFLIYFQGNSAPDKSGLPSDRFSAERTGGSVSTLTIQRTQQEDSAVYLCASSSPLQGINTIYFGEGSWLTVV.

The CDR3 loop reads CASNIDGGSGDEQYF. The DNA of the CDR3 is TGTGCCAGCAACATAGACGGCGGGAGCGGGGACGAGCAGTACTTC. The chain is built from TRBV7-8 and TRBJ2-7, with 7 bases lining up with TRBD2. The length of the CDR3 is 15 residues. Trimming at V came to 7 bases and at J to 5 bases, leaving 14 bases not matched to a gene. CDR1 is SGHVS and CDR2 is FQNEAQ in the germline V gene.

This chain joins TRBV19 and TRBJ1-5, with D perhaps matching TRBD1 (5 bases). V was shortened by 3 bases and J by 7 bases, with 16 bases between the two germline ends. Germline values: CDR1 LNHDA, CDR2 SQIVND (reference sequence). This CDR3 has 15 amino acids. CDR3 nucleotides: TGTGCCAGTAGTATTTTCGCTGGGCAGGGCCAGCCCCAGCATTTT. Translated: CASSIFAGQGQPQHF.

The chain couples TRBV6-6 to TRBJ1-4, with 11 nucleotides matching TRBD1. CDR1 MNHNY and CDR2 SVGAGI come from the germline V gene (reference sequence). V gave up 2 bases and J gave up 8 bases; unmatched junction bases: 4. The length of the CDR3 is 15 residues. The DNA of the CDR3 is TGTGCCAGCAGTTACGGACAGGGGGCGGGAGAAAAACTGTTTTTT. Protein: CASSYGQGAGEKLFF.

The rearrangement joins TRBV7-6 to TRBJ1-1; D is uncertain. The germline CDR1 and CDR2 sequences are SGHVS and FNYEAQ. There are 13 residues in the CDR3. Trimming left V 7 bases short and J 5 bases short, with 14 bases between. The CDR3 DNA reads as TGTGCCAGCACCTTGCGGGTCGGAACTGAAGCTTTCTTT. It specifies CASTLRVGTEAFF.